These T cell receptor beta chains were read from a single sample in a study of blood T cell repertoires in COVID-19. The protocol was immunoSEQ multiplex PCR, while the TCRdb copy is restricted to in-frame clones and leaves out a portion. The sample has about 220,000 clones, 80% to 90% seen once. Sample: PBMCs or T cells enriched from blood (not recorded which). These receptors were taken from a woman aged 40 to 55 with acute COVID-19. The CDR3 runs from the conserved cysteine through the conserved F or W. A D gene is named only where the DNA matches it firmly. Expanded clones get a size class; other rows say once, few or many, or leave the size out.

TGTGCCAGCAGGATCCACAGGGGCGTCTCTGGAAACACCATATATTTT | CASRIHRGVSGNTIYF | TRBJ1-3 | NA | TRBD1 | TRBV2 | 16
TGCGCCAGCAGCCAAGTGGGACAACGTGACTATGGCTACACCTTC | CASSQVGQRDYGYTF | TRBJ1-2 | NA | NA | TRBV4-1 | 15
TGTGCCAGCAGCTTAGCGGGCAGGGGCTACGAGCAGTACTTC | CASSLAGRGYEQYF | TRBJ2-7 | many | NA | TRBV7-2 | 14
TGTGCCAGCTCACCCCAGAGCAATCAGCCCCAGCATTTT | CASSPQSNQPQHF | TRBJ1-5 | NA | NA | TRBV18 | 13
TGTGCCAGCTCACCACTGACAGGTGAAAAACTGTTTTTT | CASSPLTGEKLFF | TRBJ1-4 | NA | NA | TRBV18 | 13
TGTGCCAGCAGTGAGAGAGTCAGGAACTATGGCTACACCTTC | CASSERVRNYGYTF | TRBJ1-2 | once | NA | TRBV6-1 | 14
TGTGCCAGCAGCTTAGCGCTGGGAGGGCAGAACACTGAAGCTTTCTTT | CASSLALGGQNTEAFF | TRBJ1-1 | NA | NA | TRBV7-8 | 16
TGTGCCAGCAGCTTTACGGGGAACACTGAAGCTTTCTTT | CASSFTGNTEAFF | TRBJ1-1 | NA | NA | TRBV11-3 | 13
TGTGCCAGTACCCCGTTCAGCGGGGAGCTGTTTTTT | CASTPFSGELFF | TRBJ2-2 | once | NA | TRBV19 | 12
TGCGCCAGCAGTATAGGGAGCTCCAACGTCCTGACTTTC | CASSIGSSNVLTF | TRBJ2-6 | NA | NA | TRBV5-1 | 13
TGTGCCAGCAGCTCCCAGGGGACGGCGAACACCGGGGAGCTGTTTTTT | CASSSQGTANTGELFF | TRBJ2-2 | NA | NA | TRBV11-2 | 16
TGTGCCAGCAGCCAATCCGGGACAGGGGCAACTAATGAAAAACTGTTTTTT | CASSQSGTGATNEKLFF | TRBJ1-4 | NA | TRBD1 | TRBV14 | 17
TGCAGCGTTGAAACAGGGTATCGCGAGCAGTACTTC | CSVETGYREQYF | TRBJ2-7 | NA | NA | TRBV29-1 | 12
TGTGCCAGCAGCTTTCTAGCGGGGGGATTCCAAGAGACCCAGTACTTC | CASSFLAGGFQETQYF | TRBJ2-5 | NA | TRBD2 | TRBV7-9 | 16
TGCGCCAGCAGCTTGGTACAGACTCGAACAGGTGGCTACACCTTC | CASSLVQTRTGGYTF | TRBJ1-2 | NA | NA | TRBV5-1 | 15
TGTGCCAGTAGGAAAGGACAGGGAACGGGCAATCAGCCCCAGCATTTT | CASRKGQGTGNQPQHF | TRBJ1-5 | NA | TRBD1 | TRBV19 | 16
TGTGCCATCAGTGTAGGAGGGGGCGACTATGGCTACACCTTC | CAISVGGGDYGYTF | TRBJ1-2 | NA | TRBD1 | TRBV10-3 | 14
TGTGCCAGTTCTGACCCCCGGGCCCGGGGAGATACGCAGTATTTT | CASSDPRARGDTQYF | TRBJ2-3 | NA | NA | TRBV19 | 15
TGTGCCAGCAGCCCGGGACATACGACGTATGGCTACACCTTC | CASSPGHTTYGYTF | TRBJ1-2 | NA | NA | TRBV11-2 | 14
TGTGCCAGCAGTAGACGGACTGTTGAAGCTTTCTTT | CASSRRTVEAFF | TRBJ1-1 | NA | NA | TRBV12-3/TRBV12-4 | 12
TGTGCCAGTAGTAGGGGACAGGGAAATGGCTACACCTTC | CASSRGQGNGYTF | TRBJ1-2 | NA | TRBD1 | TRBV19 | 13
TGTGCCAGCAGTGGAGGTGAAAAACTGTTTTTT | CASSGGEKLFF | TRBJ1-4 | NA | NA | TRBV2 | 11